The subject of this entry is one T cell receptor (beta chain). The antigen is unknown. The CDR3 is 16 amino acids. Germline assignment: CDR1 SGHTA and CDR2 FQGTGA. Losses at the gene ends were 2 bases for V and 7 bases for J; bases not matched to a gene: 12. The data derive from a study of persistence of HIV-infected CD4 T cells. Lysates of CMV-infected fibroblasts at about 10 ug/mL stimulated these cells. Memory cells lacking CD40L and CD69 with high CD45RO were sorted. Sequencing used immunoSEQ version 4 in survey mode. Only in-frame clones appear in the TCRdb table, and some are missing; sequencing was by immunoSEQ multiplex PCR. Altogether about 28,000 clones are present, 82% being singletons, with the ten largest covering roughly 4.8%.

The sequencing used CD4+ T cells sorted from PBMCs after roughly 18-hour stimulation, collected from a patient who received antiretroviral therapy. This TCR came from an adult man with HIV who was CMV-seropositive. This rearrangement joins TRBV7-3 to TRBJ2-3, with TRBD2 identical over 7 bases. The CDR3 spells CASSLRFDGEGYTQYF. Written as DNA, the CDR3 is TGTGCCAGCAGCTTACGTTTTGATGGGGAGGGATATACGCAGTATTTT.